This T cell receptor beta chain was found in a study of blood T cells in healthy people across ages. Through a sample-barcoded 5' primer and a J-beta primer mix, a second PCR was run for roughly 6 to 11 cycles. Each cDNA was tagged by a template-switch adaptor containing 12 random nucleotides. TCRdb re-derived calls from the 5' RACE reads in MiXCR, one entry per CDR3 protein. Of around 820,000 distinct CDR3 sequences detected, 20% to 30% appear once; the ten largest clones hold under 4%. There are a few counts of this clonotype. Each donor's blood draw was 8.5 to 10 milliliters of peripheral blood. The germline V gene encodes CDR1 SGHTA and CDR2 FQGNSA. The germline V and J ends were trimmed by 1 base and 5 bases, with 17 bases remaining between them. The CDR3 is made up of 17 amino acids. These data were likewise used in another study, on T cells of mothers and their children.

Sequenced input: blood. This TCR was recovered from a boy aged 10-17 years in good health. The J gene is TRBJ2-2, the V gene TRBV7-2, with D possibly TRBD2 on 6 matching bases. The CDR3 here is CASSLVGGAKGTGELFF. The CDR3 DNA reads TGTGCCAGCAGCTTAGTAGGCGGGGCCAAGGGGACCGGGGAGCTGTTTTTT.